Below are 13 T cell receptor beta chains sequenced from a single sample in a study of neoadjuvant nivolumab and ipilimumab in lung cancer. Using immunoSEQ multiplex PCR, the repertoire was profiled, and TCRdb retains in-frame clones only, with some absent. The sample has about 26,000 clones, around four fifths seen once; the top ten hold about 9%. The starting material was tumor tissue, obtained after neoadjuvant nivolumab, alone or with ipilimumab, at or shortly before surgery. The receptor set was obtained from an adult with non-small cell lung cancer.

This clone was detected only once. V and J are TRBV30 and TRBJ2-2, with 7 bases that match TRBD1. Per the germline V gene, CDR1 is GTSNPN and CDR2 is SVGIG (reference sequence). This CDR3 is 15 amino acids long. V shed 6 bases, J shed 0 bases, and the junction held 7 bases outside the gene matches. This CDR3 reads CACRQGPANTGELFF. As DNA, the CDR3 is TGTGCCTGTAGACAGGGACCCGCGAACACCGGGGAGCTGTTTTTT.

This clone was detected only once. This chain links TRBV11-3 with TRBJ1-1; D not certain. The CDR3 length is 14 residues. V was cut by 0 bases and J by 8 bases, with 13 bases left in between. The germline gives CDR1 SGHNT, CDR2 YENEEA. The CDR3 DNA follows: TGTGCCAGCAGCTTAGATGTTATGGCAGTGGAAGCTTTCTTT. Protein sequence: CASSLDVMAVEAFF.

The sample holds one count of this clone. J is TRBJ2-5 and V is TRBV15; 7 bases are shared with TRBD2. The CDR3 is made up of 13 amino acids. The V segment lost 8 bases and the J segment 5 bases; nucleotides outside the gene matches: 8. Looked up from germline, CDR1 is LNHNV and CDR2 is YYDKDF (reference sequence). This CDR3 reads CATLAGAGETQYF. CDR3 DNA: TGTGCCACCTTGGCGGGAGCAGGGGAGACCCAGTACTTC.

This chain links TRBV7-7 with TRBJ2-3, with D possibly matching TRBD2 (6 bases). The CDR3 spans 15 residues. Germline CDR1 reads SSHAT; CDR2 reads FNYEAQ (reference sequence). Trimming removed 1 base from V and 2 bases from J, with 10 bases in between. The CDR3 DNA reads TGTGCCAGCAGCTTAGATGCGGGAATCACAGATACGCAGTATTTT. Translation gives CASSLDAGITDTQYF.

The V gene is TRBV5-6, the J gene TRBJ2-2, with TRBD1 matching 10 bases. The CDR3 is 15 amino acids. Germline CDR1 is SGHDT and CDR2 is YYEEEE. Trimming took 2 bases from V and 4 from J; bases not matched to a gene: 2. CDR3 sequence (DNA): TGTGCCAGCAGCTTCGGGACAGGGGTCACCGGGGAGCTGTTTTTT. Residues: CASSFGTGVTGELFF.

The chain links TRBV29-1 to TRBJ2-1, with D unresolved. This CDR3 contains 12 residues. Trimming cost V 6 bases and J 2 bases, with 8 bases left between them. Germline values: CDR1 SQVTM, CDR2 ANQGSEA. The CDR3 DNA follows: TGCAGCGTAGGAGCCCCCTACAATGAGCAGTTCTTC. Translation: CSVGAPYNEQFF.

V gene TRBV5-1 combines with J gene TRBJ2-5; D is perhaps TRBD1 or TRBD2 (5 bases each). Germline V gene data show CDR1 as SGHRS and CDR2 as YFSETQ. V was trimmed by 2 bases and J by 3 bases, leaving 8 bases between them. The CDR3 is made up of 13 amino acids. This chain's CDR3 is CASSFGGEETQYF. In DNA, the CDR3 is TGCGCCAGCAGCTTTGGGGGAGAAGAGACCCAGTACTTC.

The genes are TRBV7-9 and TRBJ1-1; D might be TRBD1 (5 bases). Germline assignment: CDR1 SEHNR and CDR2 FQNEAQ (reference sequence). This CDR3 spans 18 amino acids. Deletions cut 0 bases from V and 2 bases from J, with 19 bases between. CDR3 sequence (DNA): TGTGCCAGCAGCTTAGCGATGTGGGCGGCAGGGAGTAACACTGAAGCTTTCTTT. Protein sequence: CASSLAMWAAGSNTEAFF.

V usage is TRBV6-6 and J usage is TRBJ2-2; TRBD1 might be the D (5 bases). Germline lookup yields CDR1 MNHNY and CDR2 SVGAGI (reference sequence). V was cut by 0 bases and J by 7 bases, with 12 bases left in between. The CDR3 is 15 amino acids. For the CDR3, the DNA is TGTGCCAGCAGTTACTCGGTCCCCCAGGGCGGGGAGCTGTTTTTT. It translates to CASSYSVPQGGELFF.

J is TRBJ1-1 and V is TRBV7-9; 12 nucleotides agree with TRBD1. Germline V gives CDR1 SEHNR, CDR2 FQNEAQ (reference sequence). The length of the CDR3 is 16 residues. V shed 5 bases and J 8 bases; nucleotides not matched to a gene: 12. CDR3 DNA sequence: TGTGCCAGCAGCATACCGGGACAGGGGGCGCGGGGAGAAGCTTTCTTT. Protein sequence: CASSIPGQGARGEAFF. The full variable domain, with the rest looked up from reference TRBV7-9 and TRBJ1-1, is DTGVSQNPRHKITKRGQNVTFRCDPISEHNRLYWYRQTLGQGPEFLTYFQNEAQLEKSRLLSDRFSAERPKGSFSTLEIQRTEQGDSAMYLCASSIPGQGARGEAFFGQGTRLTVV.

This clone was observed once. This sequence joins TRBV5-1 and TRBJ2-1; 9 bases fit TRBD2. V dropped 5 bases and J dropped 5; count of bases not matched to a gene: 8. Germline V gene lookup returns CDR1 SGHRS and CDR2 YFSETQ. This CDR3 contains 15 residues. CDR3 nucleotide sequence: TGCGCCAGCAGACCGGGACTAGCTTCCCACAATGAGCAGTTCTTC. Translating it yields CASRPGLASHNEQFF.

This clone appeared once. V usage is TRBV6-5 and J usage is TRBJ2-7; 7 bases map to TRBD1. Germline CDR1 is MNHEY and CDR2 is SVGAGI. CDR3 length equals 11 residues. With V trimmed by 5 bases and J by 7 bases, 2 bases remained unmatched. The CDR3 DNA follows: TGTGCCAGCAGTACAGGGGATGAGCAGTACTTC. Encoded protein: CASSTGDEQYF.

This clone was found once. The chain links TRBV7-9 to TRBJ2-7, with 7 bases matching TRBD2. This CDR3 spans 14 amino acids. The V gene's germline CDR1 is SEHNR and CDR2 FQNEAQ (reference sequence). V shed 0 bases, J shed 6 bases, and the junction held 5 bases outside the gene matches. CDR3 DNA: TGTGCCAGCAGCTTAGCGGGAGGGCTATCCGAGCAGTACTTC. Protein: CASSLAGGLSEQYF.